A selection of T cell receptor beta chains follows, all from one sample in a study of T cells after yellow fever vaccination. TCRdb independently ran MiXCR on the 5' RACE reads; one entry per CDR3 protein. The sample has 200,000 to 300,000 distinct CDR3 sequences, over 10% seen once. The sequences come from CD4+ T cells sorted from PBMCs, collected 45 days after the yellow fever booster vaccination. The receptor set was obtained from a man under 40 who received the YFV17D yellow fever vaccine. Both conserved end residues are part of each CDR3. The D gene is left open where the match is weak. A clone size is listed for some rows: how often the clone was seen (once, few, many), or a class if it is expanded.

d_gene	v_gene	abundance	j_gene	CDR3nt	CDR3aa
-	TRBV29-1	-	TRBJ2-7	TGCAGCGTGATTTGGGGCAGCTTGTACGAGCAGTACTTC	CSVIWGSLYEQYF
-	TRBV5-1	-	TRBJ1-3	TGCGCCAGCAGCCGGGACCCTACCTCTGGAAACACCATATATTTT	CASSRDPTSGNTIYF
TRBD2	TRBV4-3	-	TRBJ2-3	TGCGCCAGCAGCCAAGATCGGCTAGCGGGAGGGAGCTTTTTT	CASSQDRLAGGSFF
TRBD2	TRBV4-3	-	TRBJ2-3	TGCGCCAGCAGCCAGGTGGGGACTAGCGGAGACTCCACAGATACGCAGTATTTT	CASSQVGTSGDSTDTQYF
-	TRBV20-1	-	TRBJ1-5	TGCAGTGCTAGAGACTCAGGGAATCAGCCCCAGCATTTT	CSARDSGNQPQHF
-	TRBV20-1	-	TRBJ2-5	TGCAGTGCTAAGGGTGGAGAGACCCAGTACTTC	CSAKGGETQYF
-	TRBV6-5	-	TRBJ2-7	TGTGCCAGCAGTTACTCCCTTCACGGTATGGAGCAGTACTTC	CASSYSLHGMEQYF
-	TRBV20-1	few	TRBJ2-7	TGCAGTGCTTTTAGACTACCTTCCTACGAGCAGTACTTC	CSAFRLPSYEQYF
-	TRBV3-1	-	TRBJ2-1	TGTGCCAGCAGCCAAGGGATGGGGCAGATCTTC	CASSQGMGQIF
TRBD1	TRBV7-9	-	TRBJ2-5	TGTGCCAGCAGCTTAGGAGGGGGCCACGAGACCCAGTACTTC	CASSLGGGHETQYF
TRBD2	TRBV7-3	few	TRBJ2-3	TGTGCCAGCAGCTTACTAGCGGGAGGTCGCAATACGCAGTATTTT	CASSLLAGGRNTQYF
-	TRBV20-1	few	TRBJ1-5	TGCAGTGCTCCCCAGGGCGGGGACCGGGCGGAGTATCAGCCCCAGCATTTT	CSAPQGGDRAEYQPQHF
-	TRBV18	many	TRBJ1-2	TGTGCCAGCTCACGGGCCAACAGGGACCGCTATGGCTACACCTTC	CASSRANRDRYGYTF
TRBD2	TRBV24-1	few	TRBJ2-1	TGTGCCACCACCGGGCCTAGCGGGAGGGCGTTCTTC	CATTGPSGRAFF
-	TRBV25-1	-	TRBJ2-1	TGTGCCAGCAGCGGGACACTGAACAATGAGCAGTTCTTC	CASSGTLNNEQFF
-	TRBV5-1	-	TRBJ2-1	TGCGCCAGCAGCTTGCTTTCCGAAGTATACAATGAGCAGTTCTTC	CASSLLSEVYNEQFF